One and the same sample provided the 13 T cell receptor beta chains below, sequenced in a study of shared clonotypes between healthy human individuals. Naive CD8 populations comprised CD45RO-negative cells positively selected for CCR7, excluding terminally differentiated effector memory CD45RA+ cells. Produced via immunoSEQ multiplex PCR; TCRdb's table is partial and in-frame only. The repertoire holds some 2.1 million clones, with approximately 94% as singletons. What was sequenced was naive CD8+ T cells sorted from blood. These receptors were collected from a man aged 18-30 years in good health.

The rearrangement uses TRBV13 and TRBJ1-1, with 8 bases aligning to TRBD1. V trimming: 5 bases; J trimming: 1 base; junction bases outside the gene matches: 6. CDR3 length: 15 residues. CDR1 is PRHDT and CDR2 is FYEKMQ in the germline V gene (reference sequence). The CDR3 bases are TGTGCCAGCAGCACACGACAGGGGTCGAACACTGAAGCTTTCTTT. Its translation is CASSTRQGSNTEAFF.

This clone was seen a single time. CDR3 loop: CASSPEGQHYGYTF. The CDR3 coding sequence is TGTGCCAGCAGCCCAGAGGGACAGCATTATGGCTACACCTTC. The chain has TRBV13 and TRBJ1-2, with 7 nucleotides matching TRBD1. The trim removed 5 bases at V and 5 bases at J, leaving 8 bases unmatched. The CDR3 runs 14 residues. From germline, CDR1 is PRHDT and CDR2 FYEKMQ (reference sequence).

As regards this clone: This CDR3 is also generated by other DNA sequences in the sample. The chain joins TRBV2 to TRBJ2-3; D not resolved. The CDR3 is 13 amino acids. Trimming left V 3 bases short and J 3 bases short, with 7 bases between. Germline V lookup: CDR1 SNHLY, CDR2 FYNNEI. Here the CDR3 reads CASSEVPTDTQYF. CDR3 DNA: TGTGCCAGCAGTGAGGTGCCTACAGATACGCAGTATTTT.

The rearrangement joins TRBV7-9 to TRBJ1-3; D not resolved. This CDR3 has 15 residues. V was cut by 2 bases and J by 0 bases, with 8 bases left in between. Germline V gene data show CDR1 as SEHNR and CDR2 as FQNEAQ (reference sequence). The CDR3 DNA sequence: TGTGCCAGCAGCTTACCGCGAGGCTCTGGAAACACCATATATTTT. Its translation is CASSLPRGSGNTIYF.

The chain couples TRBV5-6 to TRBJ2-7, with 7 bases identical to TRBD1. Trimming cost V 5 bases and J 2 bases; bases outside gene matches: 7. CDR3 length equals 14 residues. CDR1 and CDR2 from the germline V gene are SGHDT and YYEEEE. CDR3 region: CASRTGSVPYEQYF. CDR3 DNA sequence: TGTGCCAGCAGGACAGGGTCGGTCCCCTACGAGCAGTACTTC.

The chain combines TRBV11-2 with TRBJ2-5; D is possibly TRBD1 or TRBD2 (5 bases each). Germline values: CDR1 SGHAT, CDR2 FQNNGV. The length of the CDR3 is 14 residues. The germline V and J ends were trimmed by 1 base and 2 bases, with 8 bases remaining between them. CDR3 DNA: TGTGCCAGCAGCTTAGGGGACGGTCAAGAGACCCAGTACTTC. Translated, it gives CASSLGDGQETQYF. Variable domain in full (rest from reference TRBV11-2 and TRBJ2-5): EAGVAQSPRYKIIEKRQSVAFWCNPISGHATLYWYQQILGQGPKLLIQFQNNGVVDDSQLPKDRFSAERLKGVDSTLKIQPAKLEDSAVYLCASSLGDGQETQYFGPGTRLLVL.

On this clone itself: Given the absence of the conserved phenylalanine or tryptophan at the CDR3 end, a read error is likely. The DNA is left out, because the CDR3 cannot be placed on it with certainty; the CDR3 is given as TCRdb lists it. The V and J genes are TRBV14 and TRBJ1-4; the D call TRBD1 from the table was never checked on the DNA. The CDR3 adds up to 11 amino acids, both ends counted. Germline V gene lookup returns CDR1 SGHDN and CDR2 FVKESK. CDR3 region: CASSHRTGYPV.

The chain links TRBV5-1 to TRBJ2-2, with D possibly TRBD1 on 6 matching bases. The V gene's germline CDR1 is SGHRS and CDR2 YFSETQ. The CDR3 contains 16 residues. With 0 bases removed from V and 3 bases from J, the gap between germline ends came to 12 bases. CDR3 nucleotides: TGCGCCAGCAGCTTGGTAGGGGGAGCGGACACCGGGGAGCTGTTTTTT. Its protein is CASSLVGGADTGELFF.

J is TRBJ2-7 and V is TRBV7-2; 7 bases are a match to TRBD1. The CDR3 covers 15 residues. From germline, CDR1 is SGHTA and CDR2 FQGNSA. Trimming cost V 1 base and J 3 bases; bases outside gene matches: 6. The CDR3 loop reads CASSLGRQGDYEQYF. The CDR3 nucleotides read TGTGCCAGCAGCTTAGGAAGGCAGGGGGACTACGAGCAGTACTTC.

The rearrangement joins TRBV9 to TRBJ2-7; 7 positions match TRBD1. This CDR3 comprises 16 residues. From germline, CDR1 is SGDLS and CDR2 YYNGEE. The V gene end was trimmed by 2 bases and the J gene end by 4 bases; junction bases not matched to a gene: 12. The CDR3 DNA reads TGTGCCAGCAGCGTTTCCGACAGGGTAATGTGGTACGAGCAGTACTTC. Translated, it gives CASSVSDRVMWYEQYF.

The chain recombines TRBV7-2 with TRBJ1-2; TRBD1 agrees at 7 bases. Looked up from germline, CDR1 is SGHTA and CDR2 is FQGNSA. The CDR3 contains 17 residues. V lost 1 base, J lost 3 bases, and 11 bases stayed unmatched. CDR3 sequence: CASSLEEWDSQYYGYTF. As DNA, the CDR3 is TGTGCCAGCAGCTTAGAGGAATGGGACAGCCAGTACTATGGCTACACCTTC. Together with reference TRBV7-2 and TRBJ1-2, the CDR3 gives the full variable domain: GAGVSQSPSNKVTEKGKDVELRCDPISGHTALYWYRQSLGQGLEFLIYFQGNSAPDKSGLPSDRFSAERTGGSVSTLTIQRTQQEDSAVYLCASSLEEWDSQYYGYTFGSGTRLTVV.

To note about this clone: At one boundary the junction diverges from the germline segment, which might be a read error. The CDR3 DNA follows: TGTGCCAGCAGTGAATACGAACCGGGACAGGGGGTTTTGCTGTTC. It specifies CASSEYEPGQGVLLF. The rearrangement links TRBV6-1 to TRBJ2-7; 11 bases align to TRBD1. The CDR3 extends over 15 amino acids. Germline CDR1 reads MNHNS; CDR2 reads SASEGT.

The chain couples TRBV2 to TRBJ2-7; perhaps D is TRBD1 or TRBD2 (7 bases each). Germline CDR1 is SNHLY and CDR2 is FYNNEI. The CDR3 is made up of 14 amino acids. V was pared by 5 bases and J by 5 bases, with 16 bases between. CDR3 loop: CASSPGGEYHEQYF. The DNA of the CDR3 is TGTGCCAGCAGTCCAGGGGGGGAGTACCACGAGCAGTACTTC.